What follows are 29 T cell receptor beta chains derived from one specimen sequenced in a study of blood T cell repertoires in COVID-19. Sequencing used immunoSEQ multiplex PCR; TCRdb keeps in-frame clones, though not all of them. The sample holds roughly 40,000 clones; about 85% are singletons and the top ten take about 13%. The sequenced sample was peripheral blood. The receptors here all came from a woman in her 70s in a cohort sampled during active COVID-19.

V usage is TRBV25-1 and J usage is TRBJ1-4, with 9 bases aligning to TRBD1. This CDR3 is 14 amino acids long. J gave up 6 bases and V 8 bases, and 7 bases lay outside the gene matches. Germline V gene sequence: CDR1 MGHDK, CDR2 SYGVNS. The CDR3 is CASGWDREDEKLFF. The DNA for the CDR3 is TGTGCCAGCGGGTGGGACAGGGAGGATGAAAAACTGTTTTTT.

V gene TRBV12-3 or TRBV12-4 combines with J gene TRBJ1-1, with 7 bases matching TRBD1. The junction had 3 bases not matched to a gene; V was cut back by 4 bases and J by 7 bases. The CDR3 contains 12 residues. CDR3 in amino acids: CASSSRDSEAFF. CDR3 nucleotides: TGTGCCAGCAGTTCCCGGGACAGTGAAGCTTTCTTT.

V and J are TRBV19 and TRBJ2-5; D gene uncertain. Germline CDR1 LNHDA, CDR2 SQIVND (reference sequence). CDR3 length: 13 residues. V was shortened by 5 bases and J by 1 base, with 8 bases between the two germline ends. The CDR3 sequence is CASSRQIQETQYF. The CDR3 DNA follows: TGTGCCAGTAGTCGACAAATCCAAGAGACCCAGTACTTC.

This clone was detected only a few times. The chain links TRBV5-4 to TRBJ1-2, with TRBD1 identical over 8 bases. Trimming removed 5 bases from V and 5 bases from J; junction bases left unmatched: 2. Looked up from germline, CDR1 is SGHNT and CDR2 is YYREEE (reference sequence). This CDR3 region has 12 residues. CDR3 nucleotides: TGTGCCAGCAGTAACAGGGGGTATGGCTACACCTTC. It translates to CASSNRGYGYTF.

This clone was counted once. The chain joins TRBV19 to TRBJ2-1; weak D call: TRBD1 (5 bases). Germline CDR1 reads LNHDA; CDR2 reads SQIVND (reference sequence). Between the trimmed V and J ends, which lost 2 bases and 0 bases, there was a span of 14 bases. The CDR3 extends over 17 amino acids. The CDR3 DNA reads TGTGCCAGTAGTATAATTGGGGCAGGTCGCTCCTACAATGAGCAGTTCTTC. It translates to CASSIIGAGRSYNEQFF.

The rearrangement joins TRBV12-3 or TRBV12-4 to TRBJ1-6; TRBD1 matches 9 bases. The trim removed 6 bases at V and 10 bases at J, leaving 4 bases unmatched. The CDR3 covers 13 residues. The DNA for the CDR3 is TGTGCCAGCAGACCGGGACAGGGCTCACCCCTCCACTTT. Protein product: CASRPGQGSPLHF.

DNA for the CDR3: TGTGCCAGCAGCTTAGGTCCGGGCTACGAGCAGTACTTC. Translating it yields CASSLGPGYEQYF. The V call is TRBV7-9, the J call TRBJ2-7; D call uncertain. CDR1 and CDR2 from the germline V gene are SEHNR and FQNEAQ (reference sequence). V gave up 1 base and J gave up 3 bases, with 7 bases separating them. The CDR3 sequence is 13 residues long.

The rearrangement joins TRBV10-1 to TRBJ2-1; the match to TRBD2 covers 10 bases. V gave up 7 bases and J gave up 9 bases; unmatched junction bases: 6. Germline V gene lookup returns CDR1 WNHNN and CDR2 SYGVQD (reference sequence). The CDR3 length is 13 residues. The chain's CDR3 is CASKASGSGEQFF. DNA of the CDR3: TGCGCCAGCAAGGCTAGCGGGAGTGGTGAGCAGTTCTTC.

V usage is TRBV7-8 and J usage is TRBJ2-3, with D tentatively TRBD1 (6 bases). The ends were cut back, 5 bases at V and 0 bases at J, with 9 bases in the middle. Germline V gene data show CDR1 as SGHVS and CDR2 as FQNEAQ. The length of the CDR3 is 14 residues. The CDR3 sequence: CASSRQASTDTQYF. CDR3 DNA sequence: TGTGCCAGCAGCAGACAGGCCAGCACAGATACGCAGTATTTT.

The genes are TRBV9 and TRBJ1-1; a weak D match, TRBD1 (6 bases). Per germline, CDR1 SGDLS and CDR2 YYNGEE. The CDR3 extends over 16 amino acids. The V gene lost 0 bases and the J gene lost 5 bases, with 17 bases spanning the gap. CDR3 bases: TGTGCCAGCAGCGTAGAGGTGAAGGCTAGGGGGACTGAAGCTTTCTTT. Translation: CASSVEVKARGTEAFF.

This chain joins TRBV2 and TRBJ2-1, with D tentatively TRBD2 (5 bases). This CDR3 has 13 amino acids. Germline V gene lookup returns CDR1 SNHLY and CDR2 FYNNEI. V was trimmed by 4 bases and J by 4 bases, leaving 8 bases between them. The CDR3 nucleotides read TGTGCCAGCAGTGGTCCGGGGTACAATGAGCAGTTCTTC. Encoded protein: CASSGPGYNEQFF.

This rearrangement joins TRBV19 to TRBJ1-6; tentative D call: TRBD1 (6 bases). The CDR3 loop spans 16 amino acids. The ends were cut back, 5 bases at V and 7 bases at J, with 18 bases in the middle. CDR1 is LNHDA, CDR2 SQIVND, per germline (reference sequence). The DNA for the CDR3 is TGTGCCAGTAGTCAGGGGCGCCGGGTCTCCAATTCACCCCTCCACTTT. Protein: CASSQGRRVSNSPLHF.

V gene TRBV5-1 combines with J gene TRBJ1-5, with D maybe TRBD1 (5 bases). Trimming stripped 1 base from V and 7 bases from J, with 15 bases between. Germline CDR1 SGHRS, CDR2 YFSETQ. The CDR3 extends over 15 amino acids. The CDR3: CASSLRKGLGQPQHF. CDR3 bases: TGCGCCAGCAGCTTGAGGAAGGGGCTGGGGCAGCCCCAGCATTTT.

The CDR3: CASSPRQGLNTEAFF. The CDR3 DNA follows: TGTGCCAGCAGTCCCCGACAGGGATTGAACACTGAAGCTTTCTTT. This sequence joins TRBV6-5 and TRBJ1-1, with 7 bases identical to TRBD1. The V and J ends lost 5 bases and 0 bases, in that order; junction bases with no gene match: 6. Germline CDR1 is MNHEY and CDR2 is SVGAGI. CDR3 size: 15 residues.

The chain recombines TRBV5-1 with TRBJ1-4, with D possibly TRBD1 on 6 matching bases. The CDR3 runs to 13 residues. Looked up from germline, CDR1 is SGHRS and CDR2 is YFSETQ. V lost 6 bases to trimming and J lost 8 bases, with 14 bases between them. CDR3 bases: TGCGCCAGCAAAGTACCGGGACAAGAAAAACTGTTTTTT. This gives the protein CASKVPGQEKLFF.

This clone was observed a handful of times. The V call is TRBV18, the J call TRBJ2-1, with 10 positions matching TRBD2. CDR3 length equals 19 residues. Germline trimming cut 0 bases from V and 8 bases from J; bases unmatched to any gene: 16. The V gene's germline CDR1 is KGHSH and CDR2 LQKENI. The CDR3: CASSPPGSVGLASKHEQFF. CDR3 DNA: TGTGCCAGCTCACCACCGGGTTCGGTGGGACTAGCGTCTAAGCATGAGCAGTTCTTC.

This clone was found once. This sequence joins TRBV5-6 and TRBJ1-2; D may be TRBD1 (6 bases). Between the trimmed V and J ends, which lost 4 bases and 10 bases, there was a span of 20 bases. Germline lookup yields CDR1 SGHDT and CDR2 YYEEEE. The CDR3 is 14 residues long. DNA of the CDR3: TGTGCCAGCAGCCTCACTCACAGGGTTCAGGACTACACCTTC. Translation gives CASSLTHRVQDYTF.

V usage is TRBV19 and J usage is TRBJ1-3; TRBD1 might be the D (5 bases). The CDR3 sequence is 15 residues long. Trimming took 6 bases from V and 0 from J, leaving 12 bases between them. Germline loops: CDR1 LNHDA, CDR2 SQIVND (reference sequence). CDR3 in amino acids: CASRILTDSGNTIYF. In DNA form, the CDR3 reads TGTGCCAGTAGGATCCTGACAGACTCTGGAAACACCATATATTTT.

The chain links TRBV3-1 (or the pseudogene TRBV3-2) to TRBJ1-2; D uncertain. V was shortened by 1 base and J by 1 base, with 10 bases between the two germline ends. The CDR3 runs 15 residues. Germline loops: CDR1 LGHDT, CDR2 YNNKEL (reference sequence). CDR3 sequence (DNA): TGTGCCAGCAGCCAAGGCAGGCACCTTAACTATGGCTACACCTTC. It yields the protein CASSQGRHLNYGYTF.

This clone appeared a single time. The V gene is TRBV30, the J gene TRBJ2-3; 7 nucleotides align to TRBD2. The germline CDR1 and CDR2 sequences are GTSNPN and SVGIG (reference sequence). CDR3 length: 14 amino acids. After removal of 5 bases from V and 4 bases from J, the junction contained 9 bases not matched to a gene. The CDR3 loop reads CAWVTLGGADTQYF. Here the CDR3 DNA reads TGTGCCTGGGTAACCTTGGGAGGGGCAGATACGCAGTATTTT.

V and J are TRBV7-2 and TRBJ2-2; D uncertain. The CDR3 is 14 residues long. Germline CDR1 reads SGHTA; CDR2 reads FQGNSA. Trimming cost V 5 bases and J 1 base, with 8 bases left between them. CDR3: CASSRTWNTGELFF. CDR3 nucleotides: TGTGCCAGCAGCCGCACTTGGAACACCGGGGAGCTGTTTTTT.

This rearrangement joins TRBV28 to TRBJ2-5; D perhaps matches TRBD2 (5 bases). CDR1 and CDR2 from the germline V gene are MDHEN and SYDVKM. V dropped 10 bases and J dropped 5 bases, with 20 bases sitting between them. This CDR3 has 14 amino acids. The CDR3 spells CATCSGIGRETQYF. The DNA for the CDR3 is TGTGCCACCTGCAGCGGTATAGGTAGGGAGACCCAGTACTTC.

The chain employs TRBV6-5 and TRBJ1-5, with D hard to call. Trimming left V 5 bases short and J 0 bases short, with 2 bases between. The CDR3 loop spans 12 amino acids. Germline V gives CDR1 MNHEY, CDR2 SVGAGI. The CDR3 loop is CASSHSNQPQHF. The CDR3 bases are TGTGCCAGCAGTCATAGCAATCAGCCCCAGCATTTT.

The chain recombines TRBV19 with TRBJ2-7, with D tentatively TRBD2 (7 bases). The germline gives CDR1 LNHDA, CDR2 SQIVND (reference sequence). CDR3 length equals 16 residues. The V and J ends lost 3 bases and 0 bases respectively, with 15 bases between them. Here the CDR3 reads CASSMLVGGDSYEQYF. CDR3 in DNA: TGTGCCAGTAGTATGTTGGTAGGGGGGGACTCCTACGAGCAGTACTTC.

The V and J genes are TRBV11-3 and TRBJ2-1; TRBD2 agrees at 13 bases. Germline-derived CDR1 and CDR2 are SGHNT and YENEEA. This CDR3 has 17 amino acids. Germline trimming cut 5 bases from V and 4 bases from J; bases unmatched to any gene: 8. The CDR3 coding sequence is TGTGCCAGCAGCCTGGGACTAGCGGGAACGGGTTACAATGAGCAGTTCTTC. Encoded protein: CASSLGLAGTGYNEQFF.

The V call is TRBV23-1, the J call TRBJ2-5; D might be TRBD2 (7 bases). TRBV23-1 is filed as an ORF, its function uncertain. There are 18 residues in the CDR3. Trimming took 4 bases from V and 5 from J, leaving 26 bases between them. CDR3 sequence reads: CASSPPGGLHRRGETQYF. The CDR3 DNA is TGCGCCAGCAGTCCTCCGGGGGGCCTCCACCGTCGTGGGGAGACCCAGTACTTC.

The V gene is TRBV4-1, the J gene TRBJ1-4, with 7 bases fitting TRBD1. The germline CDR1 and CDR2 sequences are MGHRA and YSYEKL. The V and J ends lost 3 bases and 6 bases, in that order; junction bases with no gene match: 13. There are 17 residues in the CDR3. The CDR3 is CASSHFWSGTVDEKLFF. CDR3 sequence (DNA): TGCGCCAGCAGCCACTTTTGGTCTGGGACAGTCGATGAAAAACTGTTTTTT.

The rearrangement uses TRBV28 and TRBJ2-2; D is perhaps TRBD1 (5 bases). Germline-derived CDR1 and CDR2 are MDHEN and SYDVKM. The CDR3 contains 13 residues. V lost 5 bases to trimming and J lost 6 bases, with 10 bases between them. CDR3 amino acids: CASSGAPPGELFF. The CDR3 DNA follows: TGTGCCAGCAGTGGGGCCCCCCCCGGGGAGCTGTTTTTT.

The V and J genes are TRBV6-5 and TRBJ2-1; D perhaps matches TRBD2 (5 bases). Germline V gives CDR1 MNHEY, CDR2 SVGAGI. Deletions cut 6 bases from V and 6 bases from J, with 18 bases between. The CDR3 consists of 15 residues. Written as DNA, the CDR3 is TGTGCCAGCAGCCGGGCCCCACTAGGCCCCAATGAGCAGTTCTTC. Amino acids: CASSRAPLGPNEQFF.